A single T cell receptor beta chain is shown here with its context. Germline CDR1 reads LGHNA; CDR2 reads YNFKEQ. Losses at the gene ends were 1 base for V and 3 bases for J; bases not matched to a gene: 14. The CDR3 has 19 residues. The entry originates in a study of blood T cell repertoires in COVID-19. Study in general: COVID-19 samples, acute and convalescent, were from the United States, Italy and Spain.

Method: immunoSEQ multiplex PCR; TCRdb's copy keeps in-frame clones and lacks some. The data contain 350,000 to 450,000 clones, approximately 86% of them singletons. This TCR was sampled from a human donor in a cohort sampled during active COVID-19. The V call is TRBV4-2, the J call TRBJ2-5; 10 bases agree with TRBD2. Sequenced material: peripheral blood. The CDR3 spells CASSQGPEVASGGEETQYF. CDR3 in DNA: TGTGCCAGCAGCCAAGGGCCCGAGGTGGCTAGCGGGGGCGAAGAGACCCAGTACTTC.